This TCR beta chain was identified in a study of regulatory T cells in long-lasting Graves disease. Study-wide results and caveats: New patients shared fewer public clonotypes (966) than persistent patients did (roughly 2,700).

Time point in this sample: newly diagnosed GD, antithyroid drugs for less than 3 months. The TCR library was prepared using RNA isolated from PBMCs. This clonotype showed up just a few times. The target antigen is unknown. In building TCR beta libraries, iRepertoire HTBI primers were used together with Arm-PCR of CDR3 regions. TCRdb re-called the multiplex PCR reads with MiXCR, one entry per CDR3 protein. The data contain 400,000 to 500,000 distinct CDR3 sequences, over 12% of them seen just once; the ten biggest clones take up approximately 7.8%. The sample was also linked to a second study, of T cells in Graves' hyperthyroidism and ophthalmopathy. Per that paper: In the first-round RT-PCR of the TCR CDR3, the HTBI primer set was used. Blood also held most thyroid clonotypes expanded beyond 0.001.

The receptor was derived from a woman in her 40s with Graves disease. The sample was peripheral blood mononuclear cells (PBMCs), taken at new diagnosis, from a patient treated with antithyroid drugs.

In DNA form, the CDR3 reads TGTGCCGGGGGGCTAGCGGGAGGAAGCACAGATACGCAGTATTTT. Its translation: CAGGLAGGSTDTQYF. The V and J genes are TRBV4-2 and TRBJ2-3; 11 positions match TRBD2. CDR1 and CDR2 (germline): LGHNA, YNFKEQ. V shed 11 bases, J shed 0 bases, and the junction held 7 bases outside the gene matches. This CDR3 contains 15 residues.